Below, 21 T cell receptor beta chains from the same sample are listed, as sequenced in a study of cytomegalovirus exposure and HLA in healthy donors. Profiled with immunoSEQ multiplex PCR; TCRdb holds only in-frame clones, not every one. The table includes hundreds of thousands of clones, more than 75% detected once. The sample consisted of PBMCs. The receptors here all came from a woman in her late teens or twenties in good health and CMV-seropositive.

The rearrangement uses TRBV27 and TRBJ1-5, with 8 nucleotides matching TRBD1. V trimming: 3 bases; J trimming: 11 bases; junction bases outside the gene matches: 6. Germline V CDR1 and CDR2: MNHEY, SMNVEV (reference sequence). CDR3 length equals 13 residues. The CDR3 sequence is CASSLQGAGAQHF. The CDR3 nucleotides are TGTGCCAGCAGTTTGCAGGGGGCAGGGGCCCAGCATTTT.

The genes are TRBV25-1 and TRBJ2-1; 8 nucleotides agree with TRBD2. The length of the CDR3 is 18 residues. CDR1 is MGHDK and CDR2 is SYGVNS in the germline V gene. J gave up 8 bases and V 2 bases, and 17 bases lay outside the gene matches. CDR3: CASSEEPGRSGRADEQFF. Here the CDR3 DNA reads TGTGCCAGCAGTGAAGAGCCTGGGCGGAGCGGGAGAGCCGATGAGCAGTTCTTC.

The V call is TRBV4-1, the J call TRBJ1-5; 11 bases map to TRBD1. The germline gives CDR1 MGHRA, CDR2 YSYEKL. After removal of 4 bases from V and 4 bases from J, the junction contained 6 bases not matched to a gene. The CDR3 length is 16 residues. The CDR3 protein is CASSRGQGEGNQPQHF. DNA for the CDR3: TGCGCCAGCAGCCGGGGACAGGGGGAAGGGAATCAGCCCCAGCATTTT.

This chain links TRBV11-2 with TRBJ2-3, with 9 bases fitting TRBD2. The CDR3 is 16 amino acids. V lost 2 bases, J lost 0 bases, and 3 bases stayed unmatched. From germline, CDR1 is SGHAT and CDR2 FQNNGV. CDR3: CASSLISGGSTDTQYF. The CDR3 nucleotides are TGTGCCAGCAGCTTAATTAGCGGGGGTAGCACAGATACGCAGTATTTT.

This clone has just one count. The V gene is TRBV27, the J gene TRBJ1-1; D possibly corresponds to TRBD1 (6 bases). Germline CDR1 and CDR2: MNHEY and SMNVEV (reference sequence). The V end lost 3 bases, the J end lost 0 bases, and 11 bases lay between the germline ends. CDR3 size: 15 residues. The DNA of the CDR3 is TGTGCCAGCAGTTTCAGGGGTGGGGTGAACACTGAAGCTTTCTTT. Translation gives CASSFRGGVNTEAFF.

The chain uses TRBV28 and TRBJ1-2; D not resolved. The germline V gene has CDR1 MDHEN and CDR2 SYDVKM. This CDR3 spans 16 amino acids. Trimming pared 6 bases from V and 5 bases from J, leaving 22 bases between. CDR3 in amino acids: CASRSWFPPWEYGYTF. The CDR3, as DNA: TGTGCCAGCAGGTCTTGGTTCCCACCCTGGGAGTATGGCTACACCTTC.

Points on this clone: Other nucleotide sequences in the sample specify the same CDR3. The V and J genes are TRBV5-4 and TRBJ1-2; D unclear. V was trimmed by 4 bases and J by 4 bases, leaving 8 bases between them. CDR1 is SGHNT, CDR2 YYREEE, per germline (reference sequence). The CDR3 runs 12 residues. CDR3 sequence (DNA): TGTGCCAGCAGCCCAGATTCCTATGGCTACACCTTC. Translation gives CASSPDSYGYTF.

In this sample, this clone turned up once. V is TRBV27 and J is TRBJ2-1, with TRBD2 identical over 8 bases. CDR3 length equals 15 residues. The germline V gene has CDR1 MNHEY and CDR2 SMNVEV (reference sequence). The V gene end was trimmed by 1 base and the J gene end by 7 bases; junction bases not matched to a gene: 6. The CDR3 is CASSLWTSSDNEQFF. CDR3 bases: TGTGCCAGCAGTTTATGGACTAGCTCGGATAATGAGCAGTTCTTC.

This clone was seen once. The gene calls are TRBV5-1 and TRBJ1-1, with a tentative D call TRBD1 (6 bases). V gave up 4 bases and J gave up 5 bases, with 18 bases separating them. The germline gives CDR1 SGHRS, CDR2 YFSETQ. CDR3 size: 15 residues. CDR3 protein: CASSHTETGRTEAFF. The DNA of the CDR3 is TGCGCCAGCAGCCATACCGAGACAGGCAGGACTGAAGCTTTCTTT. Filled out from reference TRBV5-1 and TRBJ1-1, the complete variable domain reads KAGVTQTPRYLIKTRGQQVTLSCSPISGHRSVSWYQQTPGQGLQFLFEYFSETQRNKGNFPGRFSGRQFSNSRSEMNVSTLELGDSALYLCASSHTETGRTEAFFGQGTRLTVV.

The chain joins TRBV29-1 to TRBJ2-3; 9 bases map to TRBD2. Germline CDR1 reads SQVTM; CDR2 reads ANQGSEA. This CDR3 comprises 15 residues. The junction had 5 bases not matched to a gene; V was cut back by 4 bases and J by 0 bases. CDR3 sequence reads: CSVVRLADSTDTQYF. In DNA, the CDR3 is TGCAGCGTTGTAAGACTAGCGGATAGCACAGATACGCAGTATTTT.

CDR3 protein: CASSSNRAGANVLTF. The CDR3 coding sequence is TGTGCCAGTAGTTCAAACAGGGCTGGGGCCAACGTCCTGACTTTC. V gene TRBV19 combines with J gene TRBJ2-6; TRBD1 might be the D (6 bases). The germline V gene encodes CDR1 LNHDA and CDR2 SQIVND (reference sequence). Trimming removed 5 bases from V and 2 bases from J, with 10 bases in between. The CDR3 covers 15 residues.

The V call is TRBV28, the J call TRBJ2-7, with TRBD2 matching 15 bases. The J segment lost 0 bases and the V segment lost 2 bases, leaving 2 bases of the junction unmatched. Germline V lookup: CDR1 MDHEN, CDR2 SYDVKM. The CDR3 has 17 amino acids. CDR3 in amino acids: CASSLGLAGGSSYEQYF. In DNA, the CDR3 is TGTGCCAGCAGTTTAGGACTAGCGGGAGGGAGCTCCTACGAGCAGTACTTC. Based on the CDR3 plus reference TRBV28 and TRBJ2-7, the full variable domain is DVKVTQSSRYLVKRTGEKVFLECVQDMDHENMFWYRQDPGLGLRLIYFSYDVKMKEKGDIPEGYSVSREKKERFSLILESASTNQTSMYLCASSLGLAGGSSYEQYFGPGTRLTVT.

The DNA for the CDR3 is TGTGCCAGCAATGGGCCTTTCACAGATACGCAGTATTTT. It specifies CASNGPFTDTQYF. The chain is built from TRBV2 and TRBJ2-3, with unresolved D. This CDR3 has 13 residues. With 7 bases removed from V and 2 bases from J, the gap between germline ends came to 10 bases. CDR1 SNHLY and CDR2 FYNNEI come from the germline V gene.

This clone was seen once. The rearrangement uses TRBV7-6 and TRBJ2-3; TRBD2 matches at 11 bases. The CDR3 is made up of 15 amino acids. V shed 5 bases and J 4 bases; nucleotides not matched to a gene: 5. The germline V gene has CDR1 SGHVS and CDR2 FNYEAQ. The CDR3 DNA sequence: TGTGCCAGCAGCCTGCTAGCGGGAGGCCCAGATACGCAGTATTTT. Its translation is CASSLLAGGPDTQYF.

The V call is TRBV29-1, the J call TRBJ2-2, with D possibly being TRBD1 (6 bases). Deletions cut 7 bases from V and 4 bases from J, with 10 bases between. Germline V gene data show CDR1 as SQVTM and CDR2 as ANQGSEA. This CDR3 spans 12 amino acids. As DNA, the CDR3 is TGCAGCGCTCCGGACAGCACCGGGGAGCTGTTTTTT. It is translated as CSAPDSTGELFF.

The rearrangement uses TRBV5-4 and TRBJ2-2; D gene unclear. This CDR3 region has 16 residues. The ends were cut back, 1 base at V and 1 base at J, with 11 bases in the middle. Germline assignment: CDR1 SGHNT and CDR2 YYREEE (reference sequence). The CDR3 region is CASSLTLTLNTGELFF. CDR3 bases: TGTGCCAGCAGCTTGACGTTGACTTTGAACACCGGGGAGCTGTTTTTT.

V usage is TRBV30 and J usage is TRBJ2-3; 14 bases are a match to TRBD2. The length of the CDR3 is 16 residues. Germline CDR1 is GTSNPN and CDR2 is SVGIG (reference sequence). The V and J ends lost 1 base and 4 bases, in that order; junction bases with no gene match: 4. The CDR3 DNA sequence: TGTGCCTGGAGTGCGGGACTAGCGGGAGTTGCAGATACGCAGTATTTT. It is translated as CAWSAGLAGVADTQYF.

J is TRBJ1-5 and V is TRBV7-2; possibly TRBD1 for D (5 bases). Germline CDR1 SGHTA, CDR2 FQGNSA. The V and J ends lost 4 bases and 9 bases respectively, with 13 bases between them. This CDR3 has 13 residues. CDR3 residues: CASSSGTARPQHF. The CDR3 nucleotides are TGTGCCAGCAGCTCCGGGACTGCCAGGCCCCAGCATTTT.

The chain has TRBV11-3 and TRBJ2-2; a weak D match, TRBD1 (5 bases). Trimming took off 5 bases at V and 3 bases at J, with 10 bases between the two ends. The germline V gene encodes CDR1 SGHNT and CDR2 YENEEA. The CDR3 is 14 residues long. Written as DNA, the CDR3 is TGTGCCAGCAGCGACGACAGATACACCGGGGAGCTGTTTTTT. Its translation: CASSDDRYTGELFF. The entire variable domain, with the rest obtained from reference TRBV11-3 and TRBJ2-2, is as follows: EAGVVQSPRYKIIEKKQPVAFWCNPISGHNTLYWYLQNLGQGPELLIRYENEEAVDDSQLPKDRFSAERLKGVDSTLKIQPAELGDSAVYLCASSDDRYTGELFFGEGSRLTVL.

This clone has a handful of counts. The chain joins TRBV7-8 to TRBJ2-1; 11 nucleotides align to TRBD1. The V segment lost 5 bases and the J segment 5 bases; nucleotides outside the gene matches: 5. Germline V gives CDR1 SGHVS, CDR2 FQNEAQ. The length of the CDR3 is 15 residues. The CDR3: CASSTPGQGDNEQFF. The CDR3 nucleotides read TGTGCCAGCAGCACCCCGGGACAGGGGGACAATGAGCAGTTCTTC.

This clone has just a few counts. The chain has TRBV4-1 and TRBJ2-7, with 8 nucleotides matching TRBD2. The J segment lost 3 bases and the V segment lost 0 bases, leaving 4 bases of the junction unmatched. The CDR3 loop spans 15 amino acids. CDR1 and CDR2 (germline): MGHRA, YSYEKL. The CDR3 nucleotides are TGCGCCAGCAGCCAAGAATCCAGCGGGAGCTACGAGCAGTACTTC. Amino acids: CASSQESSGSYEQYF.